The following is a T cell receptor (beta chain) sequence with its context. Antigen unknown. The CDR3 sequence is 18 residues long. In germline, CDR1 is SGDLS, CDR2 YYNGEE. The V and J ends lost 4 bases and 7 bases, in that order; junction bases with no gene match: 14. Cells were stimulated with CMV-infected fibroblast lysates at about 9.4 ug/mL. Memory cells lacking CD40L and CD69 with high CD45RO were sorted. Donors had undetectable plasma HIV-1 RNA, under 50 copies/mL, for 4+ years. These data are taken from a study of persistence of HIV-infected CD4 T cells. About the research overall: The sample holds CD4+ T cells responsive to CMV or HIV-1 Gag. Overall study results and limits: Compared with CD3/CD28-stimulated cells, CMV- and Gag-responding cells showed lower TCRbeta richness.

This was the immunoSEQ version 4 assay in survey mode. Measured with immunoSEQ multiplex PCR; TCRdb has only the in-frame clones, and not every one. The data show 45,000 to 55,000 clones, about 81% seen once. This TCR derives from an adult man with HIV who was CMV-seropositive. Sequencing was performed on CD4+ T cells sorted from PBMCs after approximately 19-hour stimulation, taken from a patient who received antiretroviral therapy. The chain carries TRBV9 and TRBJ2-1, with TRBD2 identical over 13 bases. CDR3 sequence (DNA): TGTGCCAGCAGCTGGACTAGCGGGAGACCCGGGGTGAGGAATGAGCAGTTCTTC. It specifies CASSWTSGRPGVRNEQFF.